A selection of T cell receptor beta chains follows, all from one sample in a study of cytomegalovirus exposure and HLA in healthy donors. Method: immunoSEQ multiplex PCR; TCRdb's copy keeps in-frame clones and lacks some. The sample yields under 150,000 clones, around 77% seen once. Sequenced input: PBMCs. The receptors were gathered from a woman younger than 45 in good health and CMV-seropositive. CDR3s include the opening cysteine and the closing phenylalanine or tryptophan. The order of the fields is CDR3 DNA, CDR3 protein, J gene, D gene, clone size, V gene. D genes are given only for firm matches. Clone sizes are given selectively: once, few, many, or a class where the clone is expanded.

TGCAGCGCTGGCCCGGGGGAGACCCAGTACTTC | CSAGPGETQYF | TRBJ2-5 | . | . | TRBV29-1
TGTGCCAGCAGCAAGGCAGGAGCGGGGGGAACAGATACGCAGTATTTT | CASSKAGAGGTDTQYF | TRBJ2-3 | . | once | TRBV21-1
TGTGCCAGCAATAAACAGGGGGACACTGAAGCTTTCTTT | CASNKQGDTEAFF | TRBJ1-1 | TRBD1 | . | TRBV6-1
TGCGCCAGCAGCCAAGCGGGCCTAGCGGGGGGGTACACAGATACGCAGTATTTT | CASSQAGLAGGYTDTQYF | TRBJ2-3 | TRBD2 | . | TRBV4-1
TGCGCCAGCAGCTTGGCTAGCGGGAGTAGTTACGAGCAGTACTTC | CASSLASGSSYEQYF | TRBJ2-7 | TRBD2 | . | TRBV5-1
TGTGCCAGCAGCCGACTAGCGGGTCGGGCAGATACGCAGTATTTT | CASSRLAGRADTQYF | TRBJ2-3 | TRBD2 | . | TRBV9
TGTGCCAGCAGCCCCGGGGAAGGTTACGAGCAGTACTTC | CASSPGEGYEQYF | TRBJ2-7 | . | . | TRBV11-3
TGTGCCACCAGCACCCGACAGGGGGCTGGGGAAAAACTGTTTTTT | CATSTRQGAGEKLFF | TRBJ1-4 | TRBD1 | few | TRBV15
TGTGCCGTACGGGACAGCGAATCCCGCGGTGGAAACACCATATATTTT | CAVRDSESRGGNTIYF | TRBJ1-3 | TRBD1 | . | TRBV2
TGTGCCAGCAGCCCGGGTGGTGAGCAGTTCTTC | CASSPGGEQFF | TRBJ2-1 | . | . | TRBV6-5
TGTGCCAGCAGCGCGGGACAGACTAATGAAAAACTGTTTTTT | CASSAGQTNEKLFF | TRBJ1-4 | TRBD1 | . | TRBV9
TGTGCCAGCAGCTTAATGCCGACAGGGGATAATGAAAAACTGTTTTTT | CASSLMPTGDNEKLFF | TRBJ1-4 | TRBD1 | . | TRBV7-3
TGCGCCAGCAGCTCCGGACTAGCGGGGGGGCCTAGTTCCTACGAGCAGTACTTC | CASSSGLAGGPSSYEQYF | TRBJ2-7 | TRBD2 | few | TRBV5-1
TGTGCCAGTACTCTGGTCAGGGGAACTGAAGCTTTCTTT | CASTLVRGTEAFF | TRBJ1-1 | . | . | TRBV19
TGTGCCAGCTCTCAAAGCAGGGACAATCAGCCCCAGCATTTT | CASSQSRDNQPQHF | TRBJ1-5 | . | few | TRBV7-9
TGTGCCAGCAGCTTAGCTCAGGGAAAGTCCGGGGAGCTGTTTTTT | CASSLAQGKSGELFF | TRBJ2-2 | . | once | TRBV5-4
TGTGCCAGCAGTTACTCCCAGTTCGCCTACGAGCAGTACTTC | CASSYSQFAYEQYF | TRBJ2-7 | . | . | TRBV6-5
TGTGCCAGCAGCCCCAATAGACAGGGTATTTCACCCCTCCACTTT | CASSPNRQGISPLHF | TRBJ1-6 | TRBD1 | . | TRBV11-2
TGTGCCTGGGCCCTAAGTAGCGGGGGGGCAGATACGCAGTATTTT | CAWALSSGGADTQYF | TRBJ2-3 | TRBD2 | few | TRBV30
TGTGCCTGGAGTAGATTTAAGCTCTCGAACAATGAGCAGTTCTTC | CAWSRFKLSNNEQFF | TRBJ2-1 | . | . | TRBV30
TGTGCCAGCTCACCACGGGTGCAGAGCGACGGCAATCAGCCCCAGCATTTT | CASSPRVQSDGNQPQHF | TRBJ1-5 | . | . | TRBV18
TGTGCCAGCAGACAGGGCCTGAACACTGAAGCTTTCTTT | CASRQGLNTEAFF | TRBJ1-1 | . | . | TRBV6-5
TGTGCCAGCAGCTTAGCTTCGACAGGGGGGCAAGCTTTCTTT | CASSLASTGGQAFF | TRBJ1-1 | TRBD1 | . | TRBV11-2
TGTGCCAGCAGTTGGTCGGCGGGGGACCAGCAGTTCTTC | CASSWSAGDQQFF | TRBJ2-1 | TRBD2 | . | TRBV27
TGTGCCAGCTTGGGCGTGCAGGTGGCCAAAAACATTCAGTACTTC | CASLGVQVAKNIQYF | TRBJ2-4 | . | . | TRBV2
TGTGCCTGGAGCCGGGACAGAATCTCCACCGGGGAGCTGTTTTTT | CAWSRDRISTGELFF | TRBJ2-2 | TRBD1 | . | TRBV30
TGTGCCAGTAGTCGGGGAGGCATGAACACTGAAGCTTTCTTT | CASSRGGMNTEAFF | TRBJ1-1 | . | few | TRBV19
TGTGCCAGCAGTTACGGAAGCGGGGGGGCGTACGAGCAGTACTTC | CASSYGSGGAYEQYF | TRBJ2-7 | TRBD2 | few | TRBV6-5